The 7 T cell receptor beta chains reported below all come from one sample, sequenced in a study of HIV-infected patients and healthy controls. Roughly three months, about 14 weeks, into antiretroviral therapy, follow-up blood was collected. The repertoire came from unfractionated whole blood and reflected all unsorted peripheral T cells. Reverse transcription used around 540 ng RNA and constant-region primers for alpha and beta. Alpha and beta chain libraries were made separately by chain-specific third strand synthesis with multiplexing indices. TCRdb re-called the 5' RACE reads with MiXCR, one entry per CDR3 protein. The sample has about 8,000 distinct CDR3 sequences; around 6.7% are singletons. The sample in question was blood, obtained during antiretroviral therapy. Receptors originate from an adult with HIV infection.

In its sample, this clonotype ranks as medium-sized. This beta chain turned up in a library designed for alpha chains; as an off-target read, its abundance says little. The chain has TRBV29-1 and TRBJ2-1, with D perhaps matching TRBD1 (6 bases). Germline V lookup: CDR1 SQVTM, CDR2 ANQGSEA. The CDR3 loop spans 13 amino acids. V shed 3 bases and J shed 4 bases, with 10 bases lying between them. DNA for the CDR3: TGCAGCGTTGAGGACAGCTTGTACAATGAGCAGTTCTTC. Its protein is CSVEDSLYNEQFF.

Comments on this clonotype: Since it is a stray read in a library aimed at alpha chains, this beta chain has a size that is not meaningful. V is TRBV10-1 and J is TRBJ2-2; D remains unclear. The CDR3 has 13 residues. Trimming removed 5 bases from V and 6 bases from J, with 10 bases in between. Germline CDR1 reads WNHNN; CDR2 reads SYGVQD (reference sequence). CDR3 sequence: CASSYREAGELFF. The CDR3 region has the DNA TGCGCCAGCAGTTATAGGGAAGCCGGGGAGCTGTTTTTT.

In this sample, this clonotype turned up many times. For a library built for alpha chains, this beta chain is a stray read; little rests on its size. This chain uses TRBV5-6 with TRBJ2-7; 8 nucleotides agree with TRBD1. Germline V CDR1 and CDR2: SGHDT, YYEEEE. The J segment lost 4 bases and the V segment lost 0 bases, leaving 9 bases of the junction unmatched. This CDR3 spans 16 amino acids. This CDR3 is CASSLETGTGLYEQYF. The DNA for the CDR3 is TGTGCCAGCAGCTTGGAAACCGGGACAGGACTGTACGAGCAGTACTTC.

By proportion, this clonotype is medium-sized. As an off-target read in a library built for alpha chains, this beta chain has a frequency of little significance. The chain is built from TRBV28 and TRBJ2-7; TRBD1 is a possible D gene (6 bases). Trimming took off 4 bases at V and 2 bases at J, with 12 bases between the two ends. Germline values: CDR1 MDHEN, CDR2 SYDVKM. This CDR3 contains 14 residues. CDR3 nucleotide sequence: TGTGCCAGCAGTTCTGGGGACAATGCCTACGAGCAGTACTTC. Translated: CASSSGDNAYEQYF.

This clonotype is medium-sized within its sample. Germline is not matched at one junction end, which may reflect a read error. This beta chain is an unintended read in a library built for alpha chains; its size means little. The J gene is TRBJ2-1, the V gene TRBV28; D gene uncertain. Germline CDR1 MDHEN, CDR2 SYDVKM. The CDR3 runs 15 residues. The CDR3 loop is CASRVVDNSNNEQFF. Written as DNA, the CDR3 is TGTGCCAGCAGGGTCGTCGACAACTCCAACAATGAGCAGTTCTTC. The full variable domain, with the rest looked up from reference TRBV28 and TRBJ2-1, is DVKVTQSSRYLVKRTGEKVFLECVQDMDHENMFWYRQDPGLGLRLIYFSYDVKMKEKGDIPEGYSVSREKKERFSLILESASTNQTSMYLCASRVVDNSNNEQFFGPGTRLTVL.

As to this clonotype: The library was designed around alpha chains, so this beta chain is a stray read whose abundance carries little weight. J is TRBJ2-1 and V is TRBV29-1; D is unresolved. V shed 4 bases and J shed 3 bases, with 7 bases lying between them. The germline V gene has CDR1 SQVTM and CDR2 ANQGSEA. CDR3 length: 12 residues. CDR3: CSVGHGYNEQFF. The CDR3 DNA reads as TGCAGCGTTGGTCACGGCTACAATGAGCAGTTCTTC.

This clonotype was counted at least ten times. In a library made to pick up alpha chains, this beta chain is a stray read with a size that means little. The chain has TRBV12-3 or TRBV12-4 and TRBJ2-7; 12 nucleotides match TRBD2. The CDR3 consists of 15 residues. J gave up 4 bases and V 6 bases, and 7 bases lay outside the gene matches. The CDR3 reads CASSLTSGGLYEQYF. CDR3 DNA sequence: TGTGCCAGCAGCCTCACTAGCGGGGGGCTGTACGAGCAGTACTTC.